This T cell receptor (beta chain) was sequenced for a study of blood T cells in healthy people across ages. Sample donors were healthy Caucasian individuals that came from Russia, aged about 6 to 95. For the second PCR, which ran for roughly 7 to 11 cycles, a sample-barcoded 5' primer and a J-beta primer mix were used. Sequencing yielded, for each sample, at least 3 million paired-end reads carrying CDR3. TCRdb called the 5' RACE reads again in MiXCR, with one record for every CDR3 protein. The sample holds 1.5 million to 2 million distinct CDR3 sequences, 28% seen once. A few counts support this clonotype. Antigen: not known. Broader study findings: Age showed a roughly linear inverse relationship with TCR beta diversity per million T cells.

The CDR3 runs 13 residues. CDR1 is DFQATT, CDR2 SNEGSKA, per germline (reference sequence). Germline trimming cut 6 bases from V and 7 bases from J; bases unmatched to any gene: 8. Sequenced: blood. The receptor comes from a young woman in good health. This chain uses TRBV20-1 with TRBJ2-1; 8 bases fit TRBD2. In DNA form, the CDR3 reads TGCAGTGCACGGCAGCGGGAGAGTAATGAGCAGTTCTTC. Its translation: CSARQRESNEQFF.